This T cell receptor beta chain was sequenced during a study of T cells after posttransplantation cyclophosphamide. J was trimmed by 1 base and V by 3 bases; bases with no gene match: 5. The germline V gene encodes CDR1 MGHRA and CDR2 YSYEKL. This CDR3 region has 15 residues. The method was immunoSEQ multiplex PCR; TCRdb's version includes in-frame clones alone and lacks a portion of them. This record lists some 38,000 clones, none seen once only, and the top ten clones contain 2.5%. This clone was found many times. Its antigen is unidentified. Overall study findings and caveats: Blood and skin or GI T cell repertoires showed limited TRB overlap. TRB clonality was highly associated with recipient CMV seropositivity and reactivation. Donor-recipient repertoire similarity was low at 1-2 months, rising over year one.

The related graft donor's blood sample was taken on the day of bone marrow donation. Material: PBMCs. The rearrangement links TRBV4-1 to TRBJ2-5; TRBD1 matches at 7 bases. This receptor was identified in a man in his fifties or sixties in good health, CMV-negative, and a related stem cell transplant donor. CDR3 in DNA: TGCGCCAGCAGCCAGCACGGGACAGCCCAAGAGACCCAGTACTTC. Translating gives CASSQHGTAQETQYF.